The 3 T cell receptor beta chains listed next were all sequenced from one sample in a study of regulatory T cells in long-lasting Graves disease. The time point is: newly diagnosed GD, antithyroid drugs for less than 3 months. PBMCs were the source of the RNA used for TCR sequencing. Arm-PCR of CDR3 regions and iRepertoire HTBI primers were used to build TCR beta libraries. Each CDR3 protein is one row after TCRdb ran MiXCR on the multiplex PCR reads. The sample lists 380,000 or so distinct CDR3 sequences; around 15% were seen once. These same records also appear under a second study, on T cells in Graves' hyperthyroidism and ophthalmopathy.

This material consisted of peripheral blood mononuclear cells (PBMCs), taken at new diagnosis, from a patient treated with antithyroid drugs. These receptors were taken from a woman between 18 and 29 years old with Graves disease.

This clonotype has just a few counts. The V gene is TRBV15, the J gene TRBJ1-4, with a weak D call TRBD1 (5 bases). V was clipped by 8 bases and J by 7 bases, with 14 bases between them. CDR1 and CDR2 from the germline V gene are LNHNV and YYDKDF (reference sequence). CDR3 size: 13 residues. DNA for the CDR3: TGTGCCACCCGGGACGGAGTTCGTGAAAAACTGTTTTTT. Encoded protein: CATRDGVREKLFF. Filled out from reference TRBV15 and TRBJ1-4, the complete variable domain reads DAMVIQNPRYQVTQFGKPVTLSCSQTLNHNVMYWYQQKSSQAPKLLFHYYDKDFNNEADTPDNFQSRRPNTSFCFLDIRSPGLGDTAMYLCATRDGVREKLFFGSGTQLSVL.

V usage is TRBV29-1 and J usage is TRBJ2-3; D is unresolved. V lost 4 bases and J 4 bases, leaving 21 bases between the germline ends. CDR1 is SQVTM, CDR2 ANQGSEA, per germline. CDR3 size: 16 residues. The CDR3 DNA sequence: TGCAGCGTTGTAATTGATTGGTGGAGAACGGCAGATACGCAGTATTTT. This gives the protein CSVVIDWWRTADTQYF.

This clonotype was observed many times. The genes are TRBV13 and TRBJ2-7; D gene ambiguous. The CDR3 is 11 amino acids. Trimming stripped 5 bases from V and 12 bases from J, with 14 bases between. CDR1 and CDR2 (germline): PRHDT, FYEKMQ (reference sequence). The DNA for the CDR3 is TGTGCCAGCAGCGCCTCAAACCGGCGGTACTTC. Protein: CASSASNRRYF.